Following are 27 T cell receptor beta chains from one sample sequenced in a study of brain T cells in children with intractable seizures. Time point given: blood from clinic visit 5 months post-surgery; TSC patient then seizure free. The data were produced by immunoSEQ multiplex PCR, yet TCRdb's version contains in-frame clones alone and is incomplete. The sample has 300,000 to 400,000 clones, more than 85% seen once. This sample comprised peripheral blood, obtained about 5 months after surgery. All receptors come from a boy under two years old with tuberous sclerosis and intractable seizures.

The genes are TRBV19 and TRBJ1-2, with 10 nucleotides matching TRBD1. V lost 5 bases, J lost 6 bases, and 9 bases stayed unmatched. The V gene's germline CDR1 is LNHDA and CDR2 SQIVND (reference sequence). CDR3 length equals 15 residues. The CDR3 nucleotides are TGTGCCAGTAGTGCCTGGACAGGGGGGAAGGATGGCTACACCTTC. It is translated as CASSAWTGGKDGYTF.

This sequence joins TRBV7-8 and TRBJ1-5; the D is unclear. This CDR3 has 14 residues. Germline assignment: CDR1 SGHVS and CDR2 FQNEAQ. V lost 1 base and J 7 bases, leaving 11 bases between the germline ends. The CDR3 nucleotides are TGTGCCAGCAGCTTAGTTCCGGGAGGCCAGCCCCAGCATTTT. It codes for CASSLVPGGQPQHF.

V is TRBV27 and J is TRBJ1-5, with D possibly matching TRBD1 (6 bases). There are 14 residues in the CDR3. From germline, CDR1 is MNHEY and CDR2 SMNVEV (reference sequence). V lost 8 bases, J lost 2 bases, and 13 bases lay in between. CDR3 sequence (DNA): TGTGCCAGCGCTCGGGCAGGGGGCAATCAGCCCCAGCATTTT. It is translated as CASARAGGNQPQHF.

V is TRBV3-1 (or the pseudogene TRBV3-2) and J is TRBJ2-1; 7 nucleotides line up with TRBD2. This CDR3 has 15 amino acids. The ends lost 5 bases at V and 2 bases at J; junction bases unmatched: 6. CDR1 and CDR2 from the germline V gene are LGHDT and YNNKEL (reference sequence). The CDR3 DNA sequence: TGTGCCAGCAGCAACCTAGCGGAAGCCTACAATGAGCAGTTCTTC. This sequence encodes CASSNLAEAYNEQFF.

The J gene is TRBJ2-1, the V gene TRBV20-1, with TRBD2 matching 10 bases. The CDR3 totals 17 residues. The germline CDR1 and CDR2 sequences are DFQATT and SNEGSKA (reference sequence). The J segment lost 4 bases and the V segment lost 3 bases, leaving 12 bases of the junction unmatched. The CDR3 is CSASLAGGASVYNEQFF. CDR3 in DNA: TGCAGTGCTAGTTTAGCGGGAGGTGCCTCTGTATACAATGAGCAGTTCTTC.

This clone was counted a few times. V is TRBV5-6 and J is TRBJ1-1; D may be TRBD1 (5 bases). The germline gives CDR1 SGHDT, CDR2 YYEEEE. The V end was cut by 2 bases, the J end by 0 bases, with 8 bases between. The CDR3 loop spans 14 amino acids. For the CDR3, the DNA is TGTGCCAGCAGCTTAAGGGGAATGAACACTGAAGCTTTCTTT. Translated, it gives CASSLRGMNTEAFF.

The rearrangement links TRBV7-9 to TRBJ2-1; TRBD1 might be the D (6 bases). Germline CDR1 reads SEHNR; CDR2 reads FQNEAQ (reference sequence). V lost 1 base and J lost 13, with 17 bases in between. The CDR3 extends over 14 amino acids. The CDR3 loop reads CASSLGKGVLNQFF. The CDR3 DNA is TGTGCCAGCAGCTTAGGGAAGGGGGTTCTGAATCAGTTCTTC. Variable domain in full (rest from reference TRBV7-9 and TRBJ2-1): DTGVSQNPRHKITKRGQNVTFRCDPISEHNRLYWYRQTLGQGPEFLTYFQNEAQLEKSRLLSDRFSAERPKGSFSTLEIQRTEQGDSAMYLCASSLGKGVLNQFFGPGTRLTVL.

The rearrangement joins TRBV27 to TRBJ1-5; 8 nucleotides align to TRBD1. Germline V CDR1 and CDR2: MNHEY, SMNVEV (reference sequence). The CDR3 is 16 amino acids. With V trimmed by 5 bases and J by 1 base, 7 bases remained unmatched. This CDR3 reads CASSPRRDRSNQPQHF. CDR3 nucleotide sequence: TGTGCCAGCAGTCCCCGCCGGGACAGGAGCAATCAGCCCCAGCATTTT.

CDR3 loop: CATSAGQGALDTQYF. The CDR3 DNA reads as TGTGCCACCAGTGCGGGACAGGGGGCTTTAGATACGCAGTATTTT. V gene TRBV24-1 combines with J gene TRBJ2-3; 12 bases line up with TRBD1. Germline values: CDR1 KGHDR, CDR2 SFDVKD. There are 15 residues in the CDR3. V dropped 5 bases and J dropped 5; count of bases not matched to a gene: 4.

V usage is TRBV15 and J usage is TRBJ1-5, with no clear D. The V and J ends lost 7 bases and 3 bases respectively, with 13 bases between them. The germline CDR1 and CDR2 sequences are LNHNV and YYDKDF (reference sequence). The CDR3 has 14 amino acids. In DNA, the CDR3 is TGTGCCACCAACACCCATGTCCTCAATCAGCCCCAGCATTTT. This encodes CATNTHVLNQPQHF.

CDR3 residues: CASSSDRGYGYTF. CDR3 bases: TGTGCCAGCAGCTCTGACAGGGGCTATGGCTACACCTTC. V gene TRBV9 combines with J gene TRBJ1-2; TRBD1 matches 8 bases. The CDR3 is 13 residues long. Losses at the gene ends were 4 bases for V and 4 bases for J; bases not matched to a gene: 3. CDR1 is SGDLS, CDR2 YYNGEE, per germline.

This chain links TRBV3-1 (or the pseudogene TRBV3-2) with TRBJ2-2, with D tentatively TRBD1 (7 bases). Trimming left V 7 bases short and J 5 bases short, with 14 bases between. The CDR3 runs 14 residues. CDR1 is LGHDT and CDR2 is YNNKEL in the germline V gene (reference sequence). The CDR3 DNA is TGTGCCAGCACCCGGGAGACAGGGACCGGGGAGCTGTTTTTT. Translation: CASTRETGTGELFF.

The chain joins TRBV19 to TRBJ1-2; possible D gene TRBD1, 5 bases. Germline V CDR1 and CDR2: LNHDA, SQIVND (reference sequence). V lost 2 bases, J lost 3 bases, and 10 bases lay in between. The CDR3 has 14 residues. CDR3 DNA sequence: TGTGCCAGTAGTATACTCCCACAGGACTATGGCTACACCTTC. Amino acids: CASSILPQDYGYTF. Using reference TRBV19 and TRBJ1-2 for the parts outside the CDR3, the full variable domain is DGGITQSPKYLFRKEGQNVTLSCEQNLNHDAMYWYRQDPGQGLRLIYYSQIVNDFQKGDIAEGYSVSREKKESFPLTVTSAQKNPTAFYLCASSILPQDYGYTFGSGTRLTVV.

J is TRBJ2-4 and V is TRBV5-1, with TRBD1 matching over 7 bases. CDR1 and CDR2 from the germline V gene are SGHRS and YFSETQ. The V and J ends lost 0 bases and 7 bases, in that order; junction bases with no gene match: 10. The CDR3 sequence is 16 residues long. CDR3 region: CASSLARGGEVNIQYF. The DNA of the CDR3 is TGCGCCAGCAGCTTGGCTAGAGGGGGCGAGGTTAACATTCAGTACTTC.

The rearrangement uses TRBV29-1 and TRBJ1-2; D is possibly TRBD1 (5 bases). The CDR3 contains 13 residues. V was cut by 1 base and J by 8 bases, with 14 bases left in between. In germline, CDR1 is SQVTM, CDR2 ANQGSEA. This CDR3 reads CSVEVAGRQGYTF. CDR3 coding DNA: TGCAGCGTTGAAGTAGCGGGAAGACAGGGCTACACCTTC. The complete variable domain, with remaining parts taken from reference TRBV29-1 and TRBJ1-2, reads SAVISQKPSRDICQRGTSLTIQCQVDSQVTMMFWYRQQPGQSLTLIATANQGSEATYESGFVIDKFPISRPNLTFSTLTVSNMSPEDSSIYLCSVEVAGRQGYTFGSGTRLTVV.

The chain combines TRBV27 with TRBJ1-2; 8 bases align to TRBD1. V dropped 0 bases and J dropped 4; count of bases not matched to a gene: 1. CDR1 is MNHEY and CDR2 is SMNVEV in the germline V gene (reference sequence). The CDR3 consists of 14 residues. CDR3 sequence (DNA): TGTGCCAGCAGTTTATCGGGGACAGGCTATGGCTACACCTTC. Translated, it gives CASSLSGTGYGYTF.

The V gene is TRBV24-1, the J gene TRBJ1-2, with no clear D. Trimming left V 3 bases short and J 4 bases short, with 11 bases between. Germline V CDR1 and CDR2: KGHDR, SFDVKD. This CDR3 spans 14 amino acids. DNA for the CDR3: TGTGCCACCAGTGATGCGGACGGATTCTATGGCTACACCTTC. This encodes CATSDADGFYGYTF.

V and J are TRBV3-1 (or the pseudogene TRBV3-2) and TRBJ2-1; 11 positions match TRBD2. CDR3 length: 19 amino acids. Germline CDR1 reads LGHDT; CDR2 reads YNNKEL (reference sequence). V trimming: 0 bases; J trimming: 9 bases; junction bases outside the gene matches: 16. CDR3 sequence (DNA): TGTGCCAGCAGCCAAGATATAGATGTAATAGCGGGGGGGCAAATTGAGCAGTTCTTC. It translates to CASSQDIDVIAGGQIEQFF.

The chain employs TRBV29-1 and TRBJ2-5; D is ambiguous. V was shortened by 7 bases and J by 2 bases, with 11 bases between the two germline ends. The CDR3 sequence is 12 residues long. The V gene's germline CDR1 is SQVTM and CDR2 ANQGSEA. The CDR3 loop reads CSAPDQQETQYF. DNA for the CDR3: TGCAGCGCACCTGACCAACAAGAGACCCAGTACTTC.

The J gene is TRBJ1-1, the V gene TRBV6-5; 9 nucleotides line up with TRBD1. The CDR3 extends over 16 amino acids. J gave up 7 bases and V 4 bases, and 13 bases lay outside the gene matches. Germline loops: CDR1 MNHEY, CDR2 SVGAGI. The CDR3 DNA reads as TGTGCCAGCAGTTCCGAGACAGGGGGAACGGCATTTGAAGCTTTCTTT. Translating it yields CASSSETGGTAFEAFF.

V and J are TRBV10-3 and TRBJ1-6; 9 nucleotides line up with TRBD1. Per the germline V gene, CDR1 is ENHRY and CDR2 is SYGVKD. V shed 0 bases, J shed 5 bases, and the junction held 5 bases outside the gene matches. The CDR3 has 17 amino acids. This chain's CDR3 is CAISESYRGPDNSPLHF. Written as DNA, the CDR3 is TGTGCCATCAGTGAGTCCTACAGGGGGCCAGATAATTCACCCCTCCACTTT.

This clone was detected only a few times. The V gene is TRBV2, the J gene TRBJ1-3; tentative D call: TRBD1 (6 bases). V was trimmed by 6 bases and J by 0 bases, leaving 15 bases between them. CDR1 SNHLY and CDR2 FYNNEI come from the germline V gene. This CDR3 spans 16 amino acids. This CDR3 reads CASRMTGAISGNTIYF. For the CDR3, the DNA is TGTGCCAGCAGGATGACAGGTGCTATCTCTGGAAACACCATATATTTT.

This rearrangement joins TRBV19 to TRBJ2-1; D might be TRBD1 (6 bases). There are 15 residues in the CDR3. V lost 6 bases and J lost 2, with 14 bases in between. Germline lookup yields CDR1 LNHDA and CDR2 SQIVND (reference sequence). CDR3 DNA sequence: TGTGCCAGTAGCACAGACAGGTTCCCCTACAATGAGCAGTTCTTC. It codes for CASSTDRFPYNEQFF.

The V call is TRBV5-1, the J call TRBJ2-1; TRBD2 matches at 12 bases. CDR1 and CDR2 from the germline V gene are SGHRS and YFSETQ. V gave up 4 bases and J gave up 5 bases; unmatched junction bases: 7. The CDR3 is made up of 16 amino acids. The CDR3 loop is CASSRIRTSGNNEQFF. Written as DNA, the CDR3 is TGCGCCAGCAGCCGGATTCGGACTAGCGGGAACAATGAGCAGTTCTTC.

CDR3 region: CASSTKRTGAGNQPQHF. In DNA, the CDR3 is TGTGCCAGTAGTACAAAACGGACAGGGGCGGGCAATCAGCCCCAGCATTTT. This sequence joins TRBV19 and TRBJ1-5; 9 bases are shared with TRBD1. The CDR3 loop spans 17 amino acids. Germline assignment: CDR1 LNHDA and CDR2 SQIVND (reference sequence). V gave up 4 bases and J gave up 2 bases; unmatched junction bases: 9.

The chain recombines TRBV6-2 or TRBV6-3 with TRBJ2-1; TRBD2 matches at 8 bases. Germline CDR1 MNHEY, CDR2 SVGEGT. The CDR3 is 14 amino acids. The V gene end was trimmed by 2 bases and the J gene end by 8 bases; junction bases not matched to a gene: 5. The CDR3: CASSYVGTSDEQFF. The DNA of the CDR3 is TGTGCCAGCAGTTACGTCGGGACTAGTGATGAGCAGTTCTTC.

The chain combines TRBV7-9 with TRBJ1-1; D is undetermined. The V gene lost 2 bases and the J gene lost 1 base, with 8 bases spanning the gap. The V gene's germline CDR1 is SEHNR and CDR2 FQNEAQ (reference sequence). The CDR3 length is 14 residues. CDR3 region: CASSLSYPNTEAFF. CDR3 DNA: TGTGCCAGCAGCTTAAGTTACCCGAACACTGAAGCTTTCTTT.